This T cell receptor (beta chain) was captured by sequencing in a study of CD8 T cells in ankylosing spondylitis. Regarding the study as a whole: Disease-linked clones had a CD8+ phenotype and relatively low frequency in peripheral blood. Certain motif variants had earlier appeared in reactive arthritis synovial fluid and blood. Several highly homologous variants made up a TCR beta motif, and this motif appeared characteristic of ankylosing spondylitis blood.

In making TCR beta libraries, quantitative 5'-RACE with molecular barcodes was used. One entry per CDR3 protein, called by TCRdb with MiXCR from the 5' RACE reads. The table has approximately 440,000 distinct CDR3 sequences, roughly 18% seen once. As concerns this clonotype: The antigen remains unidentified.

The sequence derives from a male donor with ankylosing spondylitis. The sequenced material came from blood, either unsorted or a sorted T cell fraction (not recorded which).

The CDR3 loop reads CASSPTGGPETQYF. The CDR3 DNA reads TGTGCCAGCAGCCCCACCGGGGGCCCTGAGACCCAGTACTTC. The chain employs TRBV7-9 and TRBJ2-5; D tentatively reads TRBD1 or TRBD2 (6 bases each). Germline values: CDR1 SEHNR, CDR2 FQNEAQ (reference sequence). V gave up 5 bases and J gave up 5 bases, with 15 bases separating them. The CDR3 contains 14 residues.